This entry is about one TCR beta chain. The antigen is not known. Use of 60 Vbeta and 13 Jbeta primers characterized the PCR. Under the authors' procedure: An analysis that came later counted approximately 76 million unique TCR beta chains, around 12 million shared. The assay was immunoSEQ multiplex PCR, and TCRdb's table has in-frame clones only and misses some. V, J and clone size are taken as reported in that table, and D and trimming were inferred from the DNA itself. The sample records roughly 200,000 clones, roughly 87% being singletons. From germline, CDR1 is MNHEY and CDR2 SVGAGI. This CDR3 spans 14 amino acids. The data stem from a study of cytomegalovirus exposure and HLA in healthy donors. Study findings and constraints: Later on, a genetic analysis was performed. It linked a missense variant in DCLRE1C with V- and J-gene trimming of TCR beta. In vitro, a few CMV-associated chains proved specific for CMV antigens.

V usage is TRBV6-5 and J usage is TRBJ2-5, with 8 positions matching TRBD1. The DNA end is a closer match to TRBJ2-7, so the J assignment may be wrong. The TCR comes from a boy aged 2 to 10 in good health and CMV-seronegative. The specimen was PBMCs. The CDR3 coding sequence is TGTGCCAGCAGCGATTTAACAGGGGGGTACGAGCAGTACTTC. It is translated as CASSDLTGGYEQYF.